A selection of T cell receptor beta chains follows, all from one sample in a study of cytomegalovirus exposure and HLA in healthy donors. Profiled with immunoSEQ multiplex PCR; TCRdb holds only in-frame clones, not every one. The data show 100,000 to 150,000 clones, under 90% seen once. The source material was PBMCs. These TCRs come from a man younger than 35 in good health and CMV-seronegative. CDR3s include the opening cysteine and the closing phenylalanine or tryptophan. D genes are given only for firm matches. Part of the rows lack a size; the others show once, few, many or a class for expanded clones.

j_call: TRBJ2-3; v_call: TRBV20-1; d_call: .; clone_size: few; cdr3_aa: CSAQVGGTQYF; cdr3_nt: TGCAGTGCCCAAGTAGGAGGCACGCAGTATTTT
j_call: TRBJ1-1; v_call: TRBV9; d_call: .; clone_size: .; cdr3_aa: CASSALQGMNTEAFF; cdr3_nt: TGTGCCAGCAGCGCCCTACAGGGAATGAACACTGAAGCTTTCTTT
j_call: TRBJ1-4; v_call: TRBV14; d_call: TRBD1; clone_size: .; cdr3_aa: CASSPHARPPGGRPEKLFF; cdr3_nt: TGTGCCAGCAGCCCGCACGCTAGGCCCCCAGGGGGGAGGCCCGAAAAACTGTTTTTT
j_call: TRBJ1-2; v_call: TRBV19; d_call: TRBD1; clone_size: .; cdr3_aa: CASSLHIGTGDSGYTF; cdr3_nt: TGTGCCAGTAGTTTACACATCGGGACAGGGGACTCGGGCTACACCTTC
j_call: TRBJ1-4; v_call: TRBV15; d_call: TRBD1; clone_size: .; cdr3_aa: CATSKRGRQEKLFF; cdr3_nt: TGTGCCACCAGCAAAAGGGGGCGCCAGGAAAAACTGTTTTTT
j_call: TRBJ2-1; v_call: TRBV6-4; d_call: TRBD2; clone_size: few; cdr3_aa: CASSDSGGGANEQFF; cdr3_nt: TGTGCCAGCAGTGACTCCGGCGGGGGGGCCAATGAGCAGTTCTTC
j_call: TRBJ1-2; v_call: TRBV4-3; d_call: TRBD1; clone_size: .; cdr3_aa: CASSQDQGVAYGYTF; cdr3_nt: TGCGCCAGCAGCCAAGACCAGGGGGTGGCCTATGGCTACACCTTC
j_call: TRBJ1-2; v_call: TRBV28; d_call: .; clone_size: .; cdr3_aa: CASRKQGASGYTF; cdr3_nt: TGTGCCAGCAGGAAACAGGGTGCCAGCGGCTACACCTTC
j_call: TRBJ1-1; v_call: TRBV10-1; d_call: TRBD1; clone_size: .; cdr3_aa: CASSESTTLDRVNTEAFF; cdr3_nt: TGCGCCAGCAGTGAGTCGACGACACTGGACAGGGTGAACACTGAAGCTTTCTTT
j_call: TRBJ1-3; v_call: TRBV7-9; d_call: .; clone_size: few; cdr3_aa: CASSLAGRPGNTIYF; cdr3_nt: TGTGCCAGCAGCTTAGCGGGCAGGCCGGGAAACACCATATATTTT
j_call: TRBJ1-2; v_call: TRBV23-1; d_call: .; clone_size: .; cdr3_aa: CASNTGLRVYGYTF; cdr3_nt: TGCGCCAGCAACACAGGGCTTCGGGTCTATGGCTACACCTTC
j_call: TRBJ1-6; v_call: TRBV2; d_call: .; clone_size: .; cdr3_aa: CASKLQGNSPLHF; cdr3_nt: TGTGCCAGCAAACTACAGGGCAATTCACCCCTCCACTTT
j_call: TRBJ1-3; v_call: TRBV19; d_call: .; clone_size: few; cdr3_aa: CASRGTAGNTIYF; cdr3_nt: TGTGCCAGTAGGGGCACAGCTGGAAACACCATATATTTT
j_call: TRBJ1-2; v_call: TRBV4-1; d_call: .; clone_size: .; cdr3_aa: CASSQGSTLLTNYGYTF; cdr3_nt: TGCGCCAGCAGCCAAGGGAGCACCCTTCTTACTAACTATGGCTACACCTTC
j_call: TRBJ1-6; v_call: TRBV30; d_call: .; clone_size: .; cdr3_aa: CAPNPSGLLSSYNSPLHF; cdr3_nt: TGTGCCCCGAACCCCTCAGGACTCCTGAGCTCCTATAATTCACCCCTCCACTTT
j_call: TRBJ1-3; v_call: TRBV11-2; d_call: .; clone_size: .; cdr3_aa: CASSATQGFGNTIYF; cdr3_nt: TGTGCCAGCAGCGCGACACAGGGATTCGGAAACACCATATATTTT
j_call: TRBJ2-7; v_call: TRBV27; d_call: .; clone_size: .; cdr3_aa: CASSPGVRIVVYEQYF; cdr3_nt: TGTGCCAGCAGTCCCGGTGTGCGGATTGTAGTCTACGAGCAGTACTTC
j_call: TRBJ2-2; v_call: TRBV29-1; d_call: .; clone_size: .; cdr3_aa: CSVTAGTGEDTGELFF; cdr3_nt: TGCAGCGTGACCGCCGGGACGGGAGAAGACACCGGGGAGCTGTTTTTT
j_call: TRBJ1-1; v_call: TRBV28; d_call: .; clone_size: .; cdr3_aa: CASRVLGGPNTEAFF; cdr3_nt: TGTGCCAGCAGGGTTCTGGGGGGGCCGAACACTGAAGCTTTCTTT
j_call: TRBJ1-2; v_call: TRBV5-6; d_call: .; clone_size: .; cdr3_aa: CASSLGKRTDYYGYTF; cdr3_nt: TGTGCCAGCAGCTTGGGAAAAAGGACAGATTACTATGGCTACACCTTC
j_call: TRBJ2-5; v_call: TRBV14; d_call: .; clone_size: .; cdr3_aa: CASSQVRGETQYF; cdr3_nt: TGTGCCAGCAGCCAAGTAAGGGGGGAGACCCAGTACTTC
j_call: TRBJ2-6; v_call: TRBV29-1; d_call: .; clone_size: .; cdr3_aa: CSVEERKGGANVLTF; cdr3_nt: TGCAGCGTTGAAGAGCGGAAGGGGGGGGCCAACGTCCTGACTTTC
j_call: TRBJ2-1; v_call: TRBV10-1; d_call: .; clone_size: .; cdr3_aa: CASSEFGRGEQFF; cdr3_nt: TGCGCCAGCAGTGAGTTTGGCCGGGGTGAGCAGTTCTTC
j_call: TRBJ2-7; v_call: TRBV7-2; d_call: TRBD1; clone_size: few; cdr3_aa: CASSFPGQAREQYF; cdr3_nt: TGTGCCAGCAGCTTCCCGGGACAGGCACGCGAGCAGTACTTC
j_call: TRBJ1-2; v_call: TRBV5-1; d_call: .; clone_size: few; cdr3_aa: CASSSNGEANGYTF; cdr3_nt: TGCGCCAGCAGCTCCAACGGGGAGGCGAACGGCTACACCTTC
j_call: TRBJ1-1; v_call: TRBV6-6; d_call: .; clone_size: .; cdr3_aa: CASTLNPNTEAFF; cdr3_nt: TGTGCCAGCACCCTTAATCCGAACACTGAAGCTTTCTTT
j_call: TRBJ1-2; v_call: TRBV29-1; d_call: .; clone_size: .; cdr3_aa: CSVEQYDNNYGYTF; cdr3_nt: TGCAGCGTTGAACAATACGACAATAACTATGGCTACACCTTC
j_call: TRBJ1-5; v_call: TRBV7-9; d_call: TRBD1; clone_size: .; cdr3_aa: CASSLSDRGNQPQHF; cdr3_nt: TGTGCCAGCAGCTTATCGGACAGGGGCAATCAGCCCCAGCATTTT
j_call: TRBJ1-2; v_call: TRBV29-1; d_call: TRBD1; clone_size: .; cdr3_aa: CSVGQGLYGYTF; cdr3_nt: TGCAGCGTGGGACAGGGCCTCTATGGCTACACCTTC
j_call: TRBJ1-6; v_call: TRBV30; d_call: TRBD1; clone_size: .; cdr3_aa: CAWRGQGKAGPPLHF; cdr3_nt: TGTGCCTGGCGGGGACAGGGCAAAGCCGGGCCACCCCTCCACTTT
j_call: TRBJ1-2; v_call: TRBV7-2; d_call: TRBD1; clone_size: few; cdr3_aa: CASSLLGQGVDGYTF; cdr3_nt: TGTGCCAGCAGCTTATTGGGACAGGGAGTAGACGGCTACACCTTC
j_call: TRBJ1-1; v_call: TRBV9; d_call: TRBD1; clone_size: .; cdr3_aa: CASSAGQVNTEAFF; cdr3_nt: TGTGCCAGCAGCGCCGGACAGGTGAACACTGAAGCTTTCTTT
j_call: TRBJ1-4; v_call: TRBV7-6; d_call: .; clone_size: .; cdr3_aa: CASSPTGGTTNEKLFF; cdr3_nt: TGTGCCAGCAGTCCCACCGGGGGGACTACTAATGAAAAACTGTTTTTT
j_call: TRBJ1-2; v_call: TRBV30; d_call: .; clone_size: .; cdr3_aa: CAWRPHLTYGYTF; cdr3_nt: TGTGCCTGGAGACCTCACTTGACATATGGCTACACCTTC
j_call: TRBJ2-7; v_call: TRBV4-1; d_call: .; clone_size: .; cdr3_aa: CASSPELGGGYEQYF; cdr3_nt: TGCGCCAGCAGCCCCGAGCTGGGAGGGGGATACGAGCAGTACTTC
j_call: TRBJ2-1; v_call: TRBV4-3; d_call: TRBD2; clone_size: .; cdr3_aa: CASSQDGGVFYNEQFF; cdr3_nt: TGCGCCAGCAGCCAAGACGGGGGGGTCTTCTACAATGAGCAGTTCTTC
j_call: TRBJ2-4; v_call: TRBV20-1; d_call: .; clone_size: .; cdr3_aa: CSARDSPIQYF; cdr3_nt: TGCAGTGCTAGGGACAGCCCTATTCAGTACTTC
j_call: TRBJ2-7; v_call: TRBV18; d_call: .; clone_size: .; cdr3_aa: CASSGDIAEQYF; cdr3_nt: TGTGCCAGCTCGGGGGACATCGCCGAGCAGTACTTC
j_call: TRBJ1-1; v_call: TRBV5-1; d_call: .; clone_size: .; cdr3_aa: CASSLAYRDTEAFF; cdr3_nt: TGCGCCAGCAGCTTGGCTTACAGGGACACTGAAGCTTTCTTT
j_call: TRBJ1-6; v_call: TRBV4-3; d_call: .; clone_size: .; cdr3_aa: CASSQEYRVRSPLHF; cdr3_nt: TGCGCCAGCAGCCAAGAGTACAGGGTGAGATCACCCCTCCACTTT
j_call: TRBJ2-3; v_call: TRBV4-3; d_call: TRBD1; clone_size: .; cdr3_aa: CASSQDPGQGGDTQYF; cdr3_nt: TGCGCCAGCAGCCAAGATCCGGGACAGGGGGGCGATACGCAGTATTTT
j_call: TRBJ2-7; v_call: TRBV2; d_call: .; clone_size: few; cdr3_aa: CASGRGEGQYF; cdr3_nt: TGTGCCAGCGGCAGGGGGGAAGGGCAGTACTTC
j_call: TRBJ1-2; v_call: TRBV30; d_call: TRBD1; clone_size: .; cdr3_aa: CAWAPTGRDGYTF; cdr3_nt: TGTGCCTGGGCCCCGACAGGGCGGGATGGCTACACCTTC
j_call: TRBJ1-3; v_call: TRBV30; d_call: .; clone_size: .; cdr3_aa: CAWSVARNTIYF; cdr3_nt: TGTGCCTGGAGTGTAGCACGGAACACCATATATTTT
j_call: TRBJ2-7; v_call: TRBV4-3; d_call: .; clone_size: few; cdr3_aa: CASSHRQGPSYEQYF; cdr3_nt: TGCGCCAGCAGCCATCGGCAGGGGCCTTCCTACGAGCAGTACTTC
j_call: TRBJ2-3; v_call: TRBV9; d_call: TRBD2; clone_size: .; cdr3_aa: CASSFRLAGGASTDTQYF; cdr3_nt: TGTGCCAGCAGCTTCAGACTAGCGGGGGGAGCTAGCACAGATACGCAGTATTTT
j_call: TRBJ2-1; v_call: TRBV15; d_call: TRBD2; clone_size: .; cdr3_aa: CATSRIASGGYNEQFF; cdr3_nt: TGTGCCACCAGCAGGATCGCTAGCGGGGGATACAATGAGCAGTTCTTC
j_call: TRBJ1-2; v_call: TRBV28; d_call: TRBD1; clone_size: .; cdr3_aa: CASSLYRTGEGSGYTF; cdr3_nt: TGTGCCAGCAGTTTATACAGGACAGGAGAGGGAAGTGGCTACACCTTC
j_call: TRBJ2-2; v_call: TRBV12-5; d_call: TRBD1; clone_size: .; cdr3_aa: CASGPDRVSTGELFF; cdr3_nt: TGTGCTAGTGGCCCGGACAGGGTATCCACCGGGGAGCTGTTTTTT
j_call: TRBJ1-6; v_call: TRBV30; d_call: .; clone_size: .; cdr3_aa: CACLQTDRGYNSPLHF; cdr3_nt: TGTGCCTGTCTCCAGACGGACCGGGGCTATAATTCACCCCTCCACTTT
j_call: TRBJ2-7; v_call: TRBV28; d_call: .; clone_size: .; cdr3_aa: CASSFQGLGSYEQYF; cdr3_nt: TGTGCCAGCAGTTTTCAGGGGCTCGGATCCTACGAGCAGTACTTC
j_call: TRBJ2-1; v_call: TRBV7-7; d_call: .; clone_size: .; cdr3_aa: CASSLGVGRRNEQFF; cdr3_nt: TGTGCTAGCAGCTTAGGAGTTGGTAGGCGGAATGAGCAGTTCTTC
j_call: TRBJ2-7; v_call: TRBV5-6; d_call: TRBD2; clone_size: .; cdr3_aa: CASRATSASSYEQYF; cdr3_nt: TGTGCCAGCAGAGCGACTAGCGCGAGCTCCTACGAGCAGTACTTC
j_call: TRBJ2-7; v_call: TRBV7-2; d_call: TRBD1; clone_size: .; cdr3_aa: CASRITTGEQYF; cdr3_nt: TGTGCCAGCAGAATTACGACAGGGGAGCAGTACTTC
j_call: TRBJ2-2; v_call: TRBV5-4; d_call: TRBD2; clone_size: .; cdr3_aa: CASSLAGVNTGELFF; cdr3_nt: TGTGCCAGCAGCTTAGCGGGGGTGAACACCGGGGAGCTGTTTTTT
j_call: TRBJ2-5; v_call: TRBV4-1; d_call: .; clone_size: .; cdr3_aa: CASSQDSLLKASQETQYF; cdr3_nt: TGCGCCAGCAGCCAAGACTCTCTTCTCAAAGCGTCGCAAGAGACCCAGTACTTC